This T cell receptor (beta chain) originates from a study of synovial regulatory T cells in juvenile arthritis (dated by TCRdb to the mid-2010s). Describing the broader study: Of the sequenced patients, three were therapy-naive, one was treated with methotrexate plus infliximab, several were treated with methotrexate, and one lacked treatment information. The study compared the TCRbeta CDR3 repertoires of blood iaTreg cells, other blood Treg cells and synovial fluid Treg cells taken from matched patient samples. Effector T cell subsets were also sequenced in the study cohort for comparisons, but only blood and synovial fluid Treg cells are covered by the Treg dataset alone. The TCR repertoire comparisons covered Treg and Teff subsets from 10 to 11 JIA patients with active disease.

TCR repertoires were obtained from roughly 11 juvenile idiopathic arthritis patients with active disease who had not reached inactive disease, of whom 3 were polyarticular and 8 were oligoarticular. A median age of roughly 12 years (range about 2.4-25) and a median disease duration of around seven years (range 0.2-19.1) were recorded for the TCR-sequenced patients. The samples for TCR repertoire analysis were obtained at two Italian centres. Peripheral blood mononuclear cells were isolated by Histopaque-1077 density gradient and cryopreserved in roughly 90% FCS with about 10% DMSO. Points the paper makes about the study in general: iaTreg TCR repertoires were found to be largely private across patients and to partially overlap with synovial Teff and blood CPL repertoires. Synovial Treg cells shared more CDR3 sequences with iaTreg cells than with other blood Treg cells, and Chao-Jaccard similarity confirmed that synovial Treg cells were more closely related to iaTreg cells. Compared with other blood Treg cells, blood iaTreg cells had lower TCR diversity, a finding consistent with antigen-driven expansion.

Inclusive of the bounding cysteine and phenylalanine, the CDR3 is 14 residues long. Nucleotide data are not available. The germline V gene gives CDR1 as SGHAT and CDR2 as FQNNGV. Worth noting for this clone: Its antigen is currently not known.

Receptor amplification or capture employed the immunoSEQ multiplex PCR assay. TCRbeta CDR3 sequencing was performed by Adaptive Biotechnologies. The authors' analysis ran thus. Repertoire similarity was assessed using the Chao-modified Jaccard index and the median clonotype overlap from 200 random subsamples at equal sample size. Similarity analyses used either productive nucleotide sequences or in silico-translated amino acid sequences. Hierarchical clustering with single linkage and t-SNE based on Chao-modified Jaccard distances were applied for the comparison of repertoires. Repertoire diversity was measured with the Renyi index after sample size normalisation across a range of alpha values. TCRdb re-hosts the immuneACCESS table, in-frame sequences only. Its copies lack some clones; in the studies checked, an unresolved V gene accounts for under half of them, and the cause for the rest is not known. V, J and clone size are taken as reported in that table, and D and trimming were inferred from the DNA itself. The sample's records list some 10,000 clones. The ten largest clones add up to under 0.9% of the sample.

Recombination joined TRBV11-2 with TRBJ2-7; checking the TCRdb D call of TRBD2 is not possible without DNA. The origin of this receptor is a donor younger than 30 with juvenile idiopathic arthritis. Sequenced input: Treg cells from blood. In the paper's terms, the cell subset or site label means: remaining (HLA-DR-negative) circulating blood Treg cells. CDR3 reads: CASSFSPALYEQYF.